One TCR beta chain is described in this entry. The ends were cut back, 3 bases at V and 4 bases at J, with 6 bases in the middle. Germline V lookup: CDR1 SNHLY, CDR2 FYNNEI. The CDR3 runs to 12 residues. This sample is part of a study of preoperative IRX-2 immunotherapy in early breast cancer. The treatment was: preoperative locoregional IRX-2 cytokine immunotherapy. Preoperative locoregional IRX-2 cytokine immunotherapy was tested in the phase Ib source study. Repertoires were generated with immunoSEQ multiplex PCR, while TCRdb's copy carries only in-frame clones and drops some. The sample lists over 60,000 clones; 94% were seen once.

The TCR was taken from a human donor with breast cancer. Sample collection occurred from a patient treated with IRX-2 immunotherapy. The V gene is TRBV2, the J gene TRBJ2-5; D not certain. The DNA of the CDR3 is TGTGCCAGCAGTGAGGCTATAGAGACCCAGTACTTC. Protein sequence: CASSEAIETQYF. The full variable domain, completed using reference TRBV2 and TRBJ2-5, is EPEVTQTPSHQVTQMGQEVILRCVPISNHLYFYWYRQILGQKVEFLVSFYNNEISEKSEIFDDQFSVERPDGSNFTLKIRSTKLEDSAMYFCASSEAIETQYFGPGTRLLVL.